The 8 T cell receptor beta chains below come from one sample, sequenced in a study of blood T cell repertoires in COVID-19. This table comes from immunoSEQ multiplex PCR, and its TCRdb copy is limited to in-frame clones, with some not included. The sample yields around 300,000 clones, roughly 90% seen once. Sequenced material: PBMCs or T cells enriched from blood (not recorded which). These receptors originate from a woman aged 18-30 years with acute COVID-19.

J is TRBJ2-7 and V is TRBV30, with D hard to call. This CDR3 has 13 amino acids. Germline CDR1 is GTSNPN and CDR2 is SVGIG (reference sequence). V lost 1 base and J lost 3, with 10 bases in between. CDR3 DNA sequence: TGTGCCTGGAGTGCCGCCGGCGGCTACGAGCAGTACTTC. Protein sequence: CAWSAAGGYEQYF.

The chain employs TRBV27 and TRBJ2-1; a possible D gene is TRBD2 (6 bases). Germline V gene sequence: CDR1 MNHEY, CDR2 SMNVEV (reference sequence). The CDR3 has 16 residues. The V and J ends lost 6 bases and 8 bases respectively, with 23 bases between them. The CDR3 bases are TGTGCCAGCAGAACCTGGTCGGGGGTCGGGTTGGATGAGCAGTTCTTC. Protein sequence: CASRTWSGVGLDEQFF.

The chain combines TRBV19 with TRBJ1-1, with TRBD1 matching over 7 bases. The CDR3 consists of 14 residues. Germline CDR1 and CDR2: LNHDA and SQIVND (reference sequence). V dropped 7 bases and J dropped 3; count of bases not matched to a gene: 8. CDR3 sequence reads: CASKKEQGYTEAFF. For the CDR3, the DNA is TGTGCCAGTAAAAAAGAACAGGGGTACACTGAAGCTTTCTTT.

The chain employs TRBV11-2 and TRBJ2-1; 9 bases fit TRBD2. Germline V lookup: CDR1 SGHAT, CDR2 FQNNGV. V lost 5 bases to trimming and J lost 5 bases; unmatched junction nucleotides: 7. This CDR3 has 15 amino acids. This chain's CDR3 is CASSHGSGGHNEQFF. The CDR3 DNA sequence: TGTGCCAGCAGCCACGGTAGCGGGGGACACAATGAGCAGTTCTTC.

This clone was observed a few times. This sequence joins TRBV6-4 and TRBJ2-1; 8 nucleotides align to TRBD2. CDR1 MRHNA and CDR2 SNTAGT come from the germline V gene. The CDR3 totals 15 residues. J was trimmed by 0 bases and V by 3 bases; bases with no gene match: 1. CDR3 nucleotide sequence: TGTGCCAGCAGTGATACTAGCGGCTCCTACAATGAGCAGTTCTTC. Its translation: CASSDTSGSYNEQFF.

A single count supports this clone. V usage is TRBV14 and J usage is TRBJ1-6, with 7 nucleotides matching TRBD1. The CDR3 has 14 residues. V gave up 5 bases and J gave up 6 bases; unmatched junction bases: 4. CDR1 SGHDN and CDR2 FVKESK come from the germline V gene. The CDR3 sequence is CASSYGTANSPLHF. CDR3 coding DNA: TGTGCCAGCAGCTACGGGACAGCTAATTCACCCCTCCACTTT.

This clone was counted once. This chain links TRBV2 with TRBJ2-3; 10 positions agree with TRBD2. CDR1 is SNHLY and CDR2 is FYNNEI in the germline V gene. This CDR3 spans 15 amino acids. J gave up 2 bases and V 4 bases, and 3 bases lay outside the gene matches. CDR3 residues: CASSGTSGITDTQYF. The DNA of the CDR3 is TGTGCCAGCAGTGGAACTAGCGGGATCACAGATACGCAGTATTTT.

The genes are TRBV4-1 and TRBJ2-7; 9 positions agree with TRBD1. CDR3 length: 16 amino acids. Germline V gene sequence: CDR1 MGHRA, CDR2 YSYEKL. The junction had 6 bases not matched to a gene; V was cut back by 0 bases and J by 3 bases. CDR3 region: CASSQDLDRGGYEQYF. The CDR3 bases are TGCGCCAGCAGCCAAGATTTGGACAGGGGTGGCTACGAGCAGTACTTC.